This T cell receptor beta chain comes out of a study of T cell changes during pregnancy in multiple sclerosis (dated by TCRdb to about 2019). At the level of the whole study: In women with multiple sclerosis, the researchers looked at how the T cell repertoire shifted as pregnancy progressed.

The CDR3 numbers 14 residues from cysteine through phenylalanine. The read is trimmed to its CDR3 DNA, 42 bases read in frame from base 1. V loses 3 bases, J loses 7 bases, and the germline ends lie 10 bases apart. Looking up the germline V gene yields CDR1 KGHSH and CDR2 LQKENI. Preparation of the library involved the immunoSEQ multiplex PCR assay. Not all clones reach the TCRdb copy of this immuneACCESS table, which keeps in-frame sequences only. Checked studies attribute under half of the gap to unresolved V genes and leave the rest unexplained. The sample table lists 79,000 or so clones, approximately 89% of them with a count of one. The top ten clonotypes cover 1.5% to 2% of the sample. On this clone itself: Its antigen remains undetermined. No base qualities exist here, and no much larger clone lies one base off it.

The rearranged segments are TRBV18 and TRBJ1-6; no confident D gene assignment can be made. The clonotype was recovered from a female donor in good health, enrolled as a control in a pregnancy study. Sequenced here: peripheral blood, sampled in the first trimester of pregnancy. Read as DNA, the sequence is TGTGCCAGCTCACCGGAGGGAAGGAATTCACCCCTCCACTTT. Its product reads: CASSPEGRNSPLHF. The full variable domain, completed from the reference TRBV18 and TRBJ1-6 proteins outside the CDR3, reads NAGVMQNPRHLVRRRGQEARLRCSPMKGHSHVYWYRQLPEEGLKFMVYLQKENIIDESGMPKERFSAEFPKEGPSILRIQQVVRGDSAAYFCASSPEGRNSPLHFGNGTRLTVT.